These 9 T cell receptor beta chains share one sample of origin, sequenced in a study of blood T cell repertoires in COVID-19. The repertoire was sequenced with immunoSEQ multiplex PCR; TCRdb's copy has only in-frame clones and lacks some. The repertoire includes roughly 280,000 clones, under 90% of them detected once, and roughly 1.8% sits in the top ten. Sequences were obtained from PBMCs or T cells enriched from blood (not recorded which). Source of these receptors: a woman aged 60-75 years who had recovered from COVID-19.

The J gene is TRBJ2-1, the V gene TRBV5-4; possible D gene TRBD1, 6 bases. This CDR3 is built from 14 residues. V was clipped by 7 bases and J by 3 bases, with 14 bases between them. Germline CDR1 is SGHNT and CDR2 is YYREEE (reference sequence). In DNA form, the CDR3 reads TGTGCCAGCCACGGGACATCCAACTACAATGAGCAGTTCTTC. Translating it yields CASHGTSNYNEQFF. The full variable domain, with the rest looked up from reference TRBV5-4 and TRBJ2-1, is ETGVTQSPTHLIKTRGQQVTLRCSSQSGHNTVSWYQQALGQGPQFIFQYYREEENGRGNFPPRFSGLQFPNYSSELNVNALELDDSALYLCASHGTSNYNEQFFGPGTRLTVL.

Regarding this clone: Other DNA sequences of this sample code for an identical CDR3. DNA of the CDR3: TGTGCCAGCTCACCCCCGAGCTCGGAGACCCAGTACTTC. As protein: CASSPPSSETQYF. The chain has TRBV18 and TRBJ2-5; D remains ambiguous. Germline V lookup: CDR1 KGHSH, CDR2 LQKENI. Trimming took off 3 bases at V and 5 bases at J, with 10 bases between the two ends. The CDR3 length is 13 residues.

CDR3 DNA sequence: TGTGCCACCAACTCCTACGAGCAGTACTTC. As protein: CATNSYEQYF. This chain links TRBV28 with TRBJ2-7; D remains unclear. Trimming left V 10 bases short and J 0 bases short, with 4 bases between. CDR1 is MDHEN and CDR2 is SYDVKM in the germline V gene. The CDR3 has 10 residues.

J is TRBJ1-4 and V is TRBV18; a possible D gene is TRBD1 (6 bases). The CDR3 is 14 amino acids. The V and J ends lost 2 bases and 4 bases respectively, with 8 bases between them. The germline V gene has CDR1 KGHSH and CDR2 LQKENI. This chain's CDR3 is CASSPRQVNEKLFF. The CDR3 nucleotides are TGTGCCAGCTCACCAAGACAGGTTAATGAAAAACTGTTTTTT.

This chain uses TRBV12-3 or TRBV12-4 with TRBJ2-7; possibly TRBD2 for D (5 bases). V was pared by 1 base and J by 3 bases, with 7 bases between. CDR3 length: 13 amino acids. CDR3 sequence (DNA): TGTGCCAGCAGTTTAGGTGGGAGCTACGAGCAGTACTTC. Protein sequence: CASSLGGSYEQYF.

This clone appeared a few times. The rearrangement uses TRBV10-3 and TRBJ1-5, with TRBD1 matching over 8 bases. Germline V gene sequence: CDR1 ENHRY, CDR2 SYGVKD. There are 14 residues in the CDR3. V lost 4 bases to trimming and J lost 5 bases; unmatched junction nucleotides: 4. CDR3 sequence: CAISATGGDQPQHF. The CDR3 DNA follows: TGTGCCATCAGTGCCACAGGGGGGGATCAGCCCCAGCATTTT.

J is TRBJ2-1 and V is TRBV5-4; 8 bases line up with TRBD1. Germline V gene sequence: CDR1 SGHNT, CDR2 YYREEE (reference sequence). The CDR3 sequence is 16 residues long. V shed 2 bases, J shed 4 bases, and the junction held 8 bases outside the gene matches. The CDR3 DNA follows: TGTGCCAGCAGCTTAGGCGGGACAGGCTTTTACAATGAGCAGTTCTTC. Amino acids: CASSLGGTGFYNEQFF.

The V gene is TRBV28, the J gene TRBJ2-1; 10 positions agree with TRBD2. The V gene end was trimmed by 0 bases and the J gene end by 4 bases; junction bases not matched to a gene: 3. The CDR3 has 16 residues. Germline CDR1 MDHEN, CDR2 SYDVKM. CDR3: CASSLWLAGEYNEQFF. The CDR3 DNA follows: TGTGCCAGCAGTTTATGGCTAGCGGGAGAGTACAATGAGCAGTTCTTC.

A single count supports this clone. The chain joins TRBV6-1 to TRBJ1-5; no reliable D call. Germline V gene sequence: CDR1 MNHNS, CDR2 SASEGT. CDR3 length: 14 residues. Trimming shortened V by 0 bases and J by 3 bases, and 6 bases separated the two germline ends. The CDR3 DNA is TGTGCCAGCAGTGAAGCCAACAACAATCAGCCCCAGCATTTT. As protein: CASSEANNNQPQHF.